A selection of T cell receptor beta chains follows, all from one sample in a study of T cell responses to AZD1222 COVID-19 vaccine. The protocol was immunoSEQ multiplex PCR, while the TCRdb copy is restricted to in-frame clones and leaves out a portion. There are 100,000 to 150,000 clones in the sample; about 91% occur only once, and 4.5% to 5% lies in the top ten. The sample consisted of peripheral blood, taken on day 0 of AZD1222 vaccination. Every receptor here comes from an adult in good health. CDR3s include the opening cysteine and the closing phenylalanine or tryptophan. The D gene is left open where the match is weak. Clone size, where shown, is once, few, many, or a class for clones that have expanded.

size	V	D	J	CDR3	DNA
few	TRBV24-1	-	TRBJ1-2	CATSSSYGYTF	TGTGCCACCAGCAGTTCCTATGGCTACACCTTC
-	TRBV27	-	TRBJ2-1	CASSLRDTKEQFF	TGTGCCAGCAGTTTACGGGACACGAAAGAGCAGTTCTTC
few	TRBV9	TRBD1	TRBJ1-1	CASSPGTGDEAFF	TGTGCCAGCAGCCCCGGGACAGGGGATGAAGCTTTCTTT
-	TRBV14	-	TRBJ2-1	CASSQVQGWSIEQFF	TGTGCCAGCAGCCAAGTCCAGGGATGGTCTATTGAGCAGTTCTTC
-	TRBV19	-	TRBJ1-6	CASSMGEIRSPLHF	TGTGCCAGTAGTATGGGCGAGATTCGTTCACCCCTCCACTTT
-	TRBV29-1	-	TRBJ2-7	CSVLTVAYEQYF	TGCAGCGTTTTAACGGTGGCCTACGAGCAGTACTTC
-	TRBV9	TRBD1	TRBJ1-1	CASSVTGGTEAFF	TGTGCCAGCAGCGTAACAGGGGGCACTGAAGCTTTCTTT
-	TRBV2	TRBD2	TRBJ2-5	CASRTSGTVQAQYF	TGTGCCAGCAGGACTAGCGGCACAGTTCAGGCCCAGTACTTC
-	TRBV18	-	TRBJ1-1	CASSPLYGMNTEAFF	TGTGCCAGCTCACCTCTTTACGGGATGAACACTGAAGCTTTCTTT
-	TRBV6-5	-	TRBJ2-7	CASRTGTSTSYEQYF	TGTGCCAGCAGGACCGGGACCTCAACCTCCTACGAGCAGTACTTC
few	TRBV19	TRBD1	TRBJ1-6	CASKKRDRGDAPLHF	TGTGCCAGTAAGAAGAGGGACAGGGGTGATGCACCCCTCCACTTT
-	TRBV6-5	-	TRBJ1-1	CASSYGRGYGAFF	TGTGCCAGCAGTTACGGCAGGGGCTACGGAGCTTTCTTT
-	TRBV4-3	-	TRBJ1-5	CASSASVGTDQPQHF	TGCGCCAGCAGCGCTTCAGTGGGGACGGATCAGCCCCAGCATTTT
-	TRBV19	-	TRBJ2-4	CASSIERRDIQYF	TGTGCCAGTAGTATAGAGAGGAGGGACATTCAGTACTTC
-	TRBV7-2	TRBD2	TRBJ2-1	CASSLTSGGARDNEQFF	TGTGCCAGCAGCTTGACTAGCGGGGGGGCCAGGGACAATGAGCAGTTCTTC
once	TRBV7-2	TRBD1	TRBJ2-7	CASSWGGQGAYEQYF	TGTGCCAGCAGCTGGGGCGGGCAGGGGGCTTACGAGCAGTACTTC
-	TRBV4-3	-	TRBJ1-2	CASSQDHGGLYYGYTF	TGCGCCAGCAGCCAAGATCACGGGGGGCTCTATTATGGCTACACCTTC
-	TRBV6-5	-	TRBJ1-1	CASGRPQNTEAFF	TGTGCCAGTGGCAGGCCCCAGAACACTGAAGCTTTCTTT
-	TRBV2	-	TRBJ2-2	CASSAGGWELFF	TGTGCCAGCAGTGCGGGTGGGTGGGAGCTGTTTTTT
-	TRBV24-1	TRBD1	TRBJ1-1	CATRAHGTGGEGPDTEAFF	TGTGCCACCAGGGCCCACGGAACAGGGGGCGAAGGTCCTGACACTGAAGCTTTCTTT
-	TRBV4-1	TRBD1	TRBJ2-5	CASSQEVPIQGSGETQYF	TGCGCCAGCAGCCAAGAGGTCCCAATACAGGGGAGTGGGGAGACCCAGTACTTC
few	TRBV7-2	-	TRBJ1-1	CASSLDSPTEAFF	TGTGCCAGCAGCTTAGACTCGCCCACTGAAGCTTTCTTT
-	TRBV5-1	-	TRBJ2-7	CASSLVAPGYEQYF	TGCGCCAGCAGCTTGGTAGCGCCGGGCTACGAGCAGTACTTC
-	TRBV7-2	-	TRBJ2-5	CASSPSGEQETQYF	TGTGCCAGCAGCCCAAGTGGTGAACAAGAGACCCAGTACTTC
-	TRBV5-6	-	TRBJ1-5	CASSLGTVHGNQPQHF	TGTGCCAGCAGCTTGGGTACCGTACATGGCAATCAGCCCCAGCATTTT
-	TRBV19	-	TRBJ1-3	CASSPVLSGNTIYF	TGTGCCAGTAGTCCGGTCCTCTCTGGAAACACCATATATTTT
-	TRBV18	-	TRBJ1-5	CASSPLNTGSNQPQHF	TGTGCCAGCTCACCACTGAACACGGGCAGCAATCAGCCCCAGCATTTT
-	TRBV12-3/TRBV12-4	-	TRBJ2-7	CASSPGIYEQYF	TGTGCCAGCAGCCCAGGGATTTACGAGCAGTACTTC
-	TRBV19	TRBD1	TRBJ1-2	CASTMGQGYGYTF	TGTGCCAGTACCATGGGACAGGGCTATGGCTACACCTTC
-	TRBV29-1	-	TRBJ1-5	CSASRDSNQPQHF	TGCAGCGCGAGCCGGGACAGCAATCAGCCCCAGCATTTT
-	TRBV14	-	TRBJ1-2	CASSPGWTSNYGYTF	TGTGCCAGCAGCCCCGGGTGGACTTCTAACTATGGCTACACCTTC
few	TRBV6-5	TRBD1	TRBJ1-4	CASCRTGVSNEKLFF	TGTGCCAGCTGTAGGACAGGGGTCTCTAATGAAAAACTGTTTTTT
-	TRBV19	-	TRBJ1-3	CASSPQGPWAGNTIYF	TGTGCCAGTAGCCCTCAGGGACCTTGGGCTGGAAACACCATATATTTT
-	TRBV14	-	TRBJ1-1	CASTRRGPNTEAFF	TGTGCCAGCACCCGGCGAGGCCCTAACACTGAAGCTTTCTTT
-	TRBV7-2	TRBD2	TRBJ2-5	CASRSSGGGETQYF	TGTGCCAGCAGATCTAGCGGGGGTGGGGAGACCCAGTACTTC
-	TRBV7-6	TRBD1	TRBJ2-7	CASSPGQVSDEQYF	TGTGCCAGCTCACCGGGACAGGTGTCGGACGAGCAGTACTTC
-	TRBV9	TRBD2	TRBJ2-2	CASSPETSGGLSNTGELFF	TGTGCCAGCAGCCCCGAGACTAGCGGGGGGTTATCGAACACCGGGGAGCTGTTTTTT
-	TRBV9	-	TRBJ2-2	CASSVGGGSTGELFF	TGTGCCAGCAGCGTAGGTGGGGGTTCCACCGGGGAGCTGTTTTTT
once	TRBV4-3	-	TRBJ2-2	CASSQDQIVGRDIAWNTGELFF	TGCGCCAGCAGCCAAGACCAGATTGTTGGCAGGGATATTGCTTGGAACACCGGGGAGCTGTTTTTT
-	TRBV27	-	TRBJ2-2	CASSFGGGGELFF	TGTGCCAGCAGTTTCGGTGGTGGCGGGGAGCTGTTTTTT
-	TRBV27	-	TRBJ1-1	CASSLRTGRTEAFF	TGTGCCAGCAGTTTAAGAACAGGGCGAACTGAAGCTTTCTTT
-	TRBV18	-	TRBJ2-2	CASSPGVHTGELFF	TGTGCCAGCTCACCGGGAGTACACACCGGGGAGCTGTTTTTT
once	TRBV3-1/TRBV3-2	TRBD1	TRBJ1-5	CASSHNGQDHQPQHF	TGTGCCAGCAGCCATAACGGACAGGACCATCAGCCCCAGCATTTT
-	TRBV6-2/TRBV6-3	TRBD1	TRBJ1-2	CASSYSPLGTAMGYTF	TGTGCCAGCAGTTACTCTCCACTCGGGACAGCGATGGGCTACACCTTC
once	TRBV4-1	-	TRBJ1-4	CASSQGEATNEKLFF	TGCGCCAGCAGCCAAGGGGAAGCCACTAATGAAAAACTGTTTTTT
-	TRBV6-2/TRBV6-3	TRBD1	TRBJ2-7	CASSNGQGLYEQYF	TGTGCCAGCAGCAATGGACAGGGTCTTTACGAGCAGTACTTC
-	TRBV19	-	TRBJ1-1	CASSTIMNTEAFF	TGTGCCAGTAGTACAATCATGAACACTGAAGCTTTCTTT
-	TRBV7-2	-	TRBJ1-1	CASSLVRTEAFF	TGTGCCAGCAGCTTAGTGCGTACTGAAGCTTTCTTT
-	TRBV5-4	TRBD1	TRBJ1-2	CASSQLRTGRVGYGYTF	TGTGCCAGCAGCCAACTCCGGACAGGGAGGGTCGGCTATGGCTACACCTTC
-	TRBV6-6	-	TRBJ1-5	CASSYDNQPQHF	TGTGCCAGCAGTTACGACAATCAGCCCCAGCATTTT
-	TRBV4-3	-	TRBJ1-1	CASSQDAAGRGSTEAFF	TGCGCCAGCAGCCAAGATGCAGCAGGCAGGGGAAGTACTGAAGCTTTCTTT
-	TRBV5-1	-	TRBJ1-4	CASRSSPGESEKLFF	TGCGCCAGCAGATCCTCCCCAGGGGAGAGTGAAAAACTGTTTTTT
once	TRBV5-1	TRBD1	TRBJ1-2	CASSLEGQAQLGGYTF	TGCGCCAGCAGCTTGGAGGGACAGGCCCAACTCGGGGGCTACACCTTC